This T cell receptor beta chain comes out of a study of T cell repertoires in cytomegalovirus infection (dated by TCRdb to between 2018 and 2021). About the study as a whole: Alongside well-studied HLA-B-restricted epitopes, the peptide stimulations were aimed at recently identified HLA-C-restricted CMV epitopes, whose presentation resists viral immunomodulation. Donor HLA type was relevant to the analysis, because carriage of CMV infection together with the matching HLA type was indicated by public TCR beta signatures. Overall study outcomes, separate from this receptor: In both this cohort and an independent approximately 400-donor cohort, the cumulative frequency of public TCR beta family members distinguished carriers of CMV infection plus the relevant HLA type. The ex vivo response was dominated by HLA-C-restricted CMV-specific TCR beta clonotypes, which also provided the single most frequent clonotype in two of eight donors.

Trimming leaves V shorter by 2 bases and J shorter by 7 bases, with the junction holding 5 bases beyond the gene matches. The germline V gene provides CDR1 SGHRS and CDR2 YFSETQ. Inclusive of the bounding cysteine and phenylalanine, the CDR3 is 15 residues long. Only the CDR3 portion is preserved as DNA: 45 bases, with reading frame beginning at the first base. A word on this clonotype: No cognate antigen has been identified for it. Base qualities are not provided; no much larger clone lies one nucleotide away.

What this sample's treatment or condition label stands for: in vitro stimulation with specific CMV peptide epitopes to enrich CMV-specific T cells. This sample was sequenced with an Illumina HiSeq 1500. In TCRdb, the public reads were trimmed at Q25 with fastp and aligned with MiXCR, with productive beta chains retained. Entries are consolidated by CDR3 protein sequence, retaining the most common genes and DNA. The sample yields roughly 730,000 distinct CDR3 sequences; roughly 30% were counted once. The ten biggest clones cover 18% of the sample. The chain employs TRBV5-1 and TRBJ2-2; 10 bases in between match TRBD1. The sequence was collected from a human donor in good health (CMV status not recorded). Some clones in this sample may be carry-over from other donors' samples. Sequenced here: cultured PBMCs, sampled from culture after CMV antigen stimulation. The DNA sequence reads TGCGCCAGCAGCTTACTCCGGGACAGGGGCGGGGAGCTGTTTTTT. The resulting protein is CASSLLRDRGGELFF.